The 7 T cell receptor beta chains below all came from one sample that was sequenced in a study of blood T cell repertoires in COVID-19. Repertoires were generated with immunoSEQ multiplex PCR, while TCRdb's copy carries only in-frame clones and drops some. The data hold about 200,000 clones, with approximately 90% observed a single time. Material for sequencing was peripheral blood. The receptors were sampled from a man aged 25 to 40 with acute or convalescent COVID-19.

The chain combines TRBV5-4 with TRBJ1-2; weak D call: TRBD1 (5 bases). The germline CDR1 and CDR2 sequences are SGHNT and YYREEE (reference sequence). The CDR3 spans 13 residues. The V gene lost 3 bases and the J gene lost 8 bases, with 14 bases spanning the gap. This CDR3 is CASSWQGGYGYTF. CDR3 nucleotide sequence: TGTGCCAGCAGCTGGCAGGGTGGATACGGCTACACCTTC.

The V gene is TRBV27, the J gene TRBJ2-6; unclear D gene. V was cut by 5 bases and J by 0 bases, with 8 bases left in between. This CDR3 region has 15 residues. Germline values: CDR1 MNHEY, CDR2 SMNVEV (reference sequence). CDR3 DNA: TGTGCCAGCAGTGTCCAGTCCTCTGGGGCCAACGTCCTGACTTTC. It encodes CASSVQSSGANVLTF.

The CDR3 protein is CASRDRGRSEQFF. CDR3 DNA: TGCGCCAGCCGGGACAGGGGGCGATCTGAGCAGTTCTTC. The chain has TRBV10-2 and TRBJ2-1; 12 bases align to TRBD1. The J segment lost 9 bases and the V segment lost 8 bases, leaving 5 bases of the junction unmatched. This CDR3 contains 13 residues. Germline-derived CDR1 and CDR2 are WSHSY and SAAADI.

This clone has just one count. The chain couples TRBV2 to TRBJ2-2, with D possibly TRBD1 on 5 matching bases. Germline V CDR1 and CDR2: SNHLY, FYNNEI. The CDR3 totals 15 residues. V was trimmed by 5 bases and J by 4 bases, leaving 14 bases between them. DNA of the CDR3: TGTGCCAGCAGTTATGACAGTCGAACCACCGGGGAGCTGTTTTTT. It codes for CASSYDSRTTGELFF.

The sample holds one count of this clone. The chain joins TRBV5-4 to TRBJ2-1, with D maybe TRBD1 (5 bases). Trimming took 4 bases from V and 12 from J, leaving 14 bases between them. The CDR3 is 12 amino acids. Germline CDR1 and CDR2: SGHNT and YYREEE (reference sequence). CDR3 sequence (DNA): TGTGCCAGCAGCCTCGAGTTGGGGCCGCAGTTCTTC. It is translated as CASSLELGPQFF.

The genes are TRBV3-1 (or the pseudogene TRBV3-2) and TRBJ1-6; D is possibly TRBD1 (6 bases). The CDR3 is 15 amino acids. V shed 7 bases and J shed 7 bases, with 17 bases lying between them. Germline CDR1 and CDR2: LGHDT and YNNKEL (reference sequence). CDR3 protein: CASNPRVGANSPLHF. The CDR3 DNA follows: TGTGCCAGCAACCCAAGGGTGGGGGCGAATTCACCCCTCCACTTT.

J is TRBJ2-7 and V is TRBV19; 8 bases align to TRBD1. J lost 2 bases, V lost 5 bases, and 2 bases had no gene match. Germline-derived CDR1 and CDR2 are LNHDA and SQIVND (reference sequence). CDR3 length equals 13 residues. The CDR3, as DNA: TGTGCCAGTAGTCTGGACAGGGCCTACGAGCAGTACTTC. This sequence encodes CASSLDRAYEQYF.